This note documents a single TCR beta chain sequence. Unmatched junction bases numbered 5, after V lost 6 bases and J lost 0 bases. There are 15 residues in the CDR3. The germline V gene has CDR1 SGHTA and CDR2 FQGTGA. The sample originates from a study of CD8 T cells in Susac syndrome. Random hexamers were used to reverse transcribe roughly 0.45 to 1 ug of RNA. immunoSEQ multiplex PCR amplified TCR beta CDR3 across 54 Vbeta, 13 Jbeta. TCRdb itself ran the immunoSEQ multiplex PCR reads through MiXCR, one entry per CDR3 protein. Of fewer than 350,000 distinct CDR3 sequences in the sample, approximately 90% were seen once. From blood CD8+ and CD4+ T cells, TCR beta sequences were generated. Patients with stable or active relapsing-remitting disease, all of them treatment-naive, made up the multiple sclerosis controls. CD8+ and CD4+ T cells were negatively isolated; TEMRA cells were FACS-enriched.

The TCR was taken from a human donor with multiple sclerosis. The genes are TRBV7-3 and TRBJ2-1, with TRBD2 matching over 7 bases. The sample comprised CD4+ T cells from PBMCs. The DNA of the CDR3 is TGTGCCAGCAGTCCGGGGGGAACCTCCTACAATGAGCAGTTCTTC. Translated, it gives CASSPGGTSYNEQFF.